The 18 T cell receptor beta chains below were found in one sample sequenced in a study of identical twins (dated by TCRdb to the mid-2010s). Libraries were constructed by 5' RACE. Instrument used: Illumina HiSeq 2000. The public sequencing data were trimmed at Q25 with fastp and processed into clonotypes with MiXCR by TCRdb, which kept only in-frame beta chains. One record per CDR3 amino acid sequence lists the most common genes and DNA. Recorded for this sample are fewer than 900,000 distinct CDR3 sequences; about 20% of them occurred a single time. Clones ranked in the top ten supply about 4.3% of the sample. These same records also appear under a second study, on T cells expressing NK-cell markers.

The sample was PBMCs. Receptors were obtained from a young woman in good health.

This clonotype was detected many times. The genes are TRBV24-1 and TRBJ2-7; no clear D gene. The V gene's germline CDR1 is KGHDR and CDR2 SFDVKD. The CDR3 is made up of 13 amino acids. V was pared by 9 bases and J by 2 bases, with 13 bases between. CDR3 nucleotide sequence: TGTGCCACCGTGGCAGGCAGGCCCTACGAGCAGTACTTC. Its protein product is CATVAGRPYEQYF.

This clonotype came up a few times. The gene calls are TRBV9 and TRBJ1-1; D ambiguous. Germline V gene sequence: CDR1 SGDLS, CDR2 YYNGEE. The CDR3 runs to 13 residues. Between the trimmed V and J ends, which lost 3 bases and 1 base, there was a span of 7 bases. The CDR3 DNA reads TGTGCCAGCAGCGCCCCGTCGAACACTGAAGCTTTCTTT. It codes for CASSAPSNTEAFF.

The V and J genes are TRBV5-1 and TRBJ2-3; TRBD1 matches 7 bases. The CDR3 runs 15 residues. J was trimmed by 1 base and V by 3 bases; bases with no gene match: 5. The germline gives CDR1 SGHRS, CDR2 YFSETQ. The CDR3: CASSSTDRRTDTQYF. The CDR3, as DNA: TGCGCCAGCAGCTCTACGGACAGGCGCACAGATACGCAGTATTTT.

This clonotype turned up a few times. V and J are TRBV5-1 and TRBJ2-3; no clear D gene. Germline lookup yields CDR1 SGHRS and CDR2 YFSETQ. This CDR3 has 13 amino acids. V shed 6 bases and J shed 2 bases, with 10 bases lying between them. CDR3 loop: CASTSPPTDTQYF. The CDR3, as DNA: TGCGCCAGCACCTCCCCCCCCACAGATACGCAGTATTTT.

This chain's CDR3 is CASSSGPGQQYEQYF. CDR3 coding DNA: TGTGCCAGCAGCTCGGGGCCGGGACAGCAGTACGAGCAGTACTTC. The chain employs TRBV5-5 and TRBJ2-7, with 7 bases identical to TRBD1. The CDR3 length is 15 residues. Germline V gene data show CDR1 as SGHKS and CDR2 as YYEKEE (reference sequence). The ends lost 3 bases at V and 4 bases at J; junction bases unmatched: 10.

This clonotype was recorded a few times. The chain carries TRBV20-1 and TRBJ2-7; D uncertain. V lost 6 bases and J lost 2, with 14 bases in between. From germline, CDR1 is DFQATT and CDR2 SNEGSKA (reference sequence). The CDR3 has 13 residues. CDR3 nucleotides: TGCAGTGCGGGGATTTCAACCGCCTACGAGCAGTACTTC. Amino acid sequence: CSAGISTAYEQYF.

The chain recombines TRBV12-3 or TRBV12-4 with TRBJ2-7; a possible D gene is TRBD1 (5 bases). V was clipped by 1 base and J by 0 bases, with 13 bases between them. This CDR3 is 16 amino acids long. In DNA, the CDR3 is TGTGCCAGCAGTTTAGGATTGTCCAGGGCCTCCTACGAGCAGTACTTC. As protein: CASSLGLSRASYEQYF.

The chain is built from TRBV7-9 and TRBJ2-7; 8 nucleotides line up with TRBD2. CDR1 is SEHNR and CDR2 is FQNEAQ in the germline V gene (reference sequence). After removal of 2 bases from V and 1 base from J, the junction contained 10 bases not matched to a gene. The CDR3 runs 17 residues. CDR3 sequence reads: CASSLPAELAVSYEQYF. The CDR3 region has the DNA TGTGCCAGCAGCTTACCTGCGGAACTAGCGGTTTCCTACGAGCAGTACTTC.

At least ten counts were recorded for this clonotype. V is TRBV9 and J is TRBJ2-1; no reliable D call. CDR3 size: 12 residues. CDR1 and CDR2 (germline): SGDLS, YYNGEE. V lost 3 bases to trimming and J lost 7 bases, with 8 bases between them. The DNA for the CDR3 is TGTGCCAGCAGCGATCCCAGAAATGAGCAGTTCTTC. It encodes CASSDPRNEQFF.

A few counts support this clonotype. The chain couples TRBV3-1 to TRBJ2-5, with 7 bases aligning to TRBD1. Germline V gives CDR1 LGHDT, CDR2 YNNKEL (reference sequence). This CDR3 comprises 14 residues. Trimming at V came to 4 bases and at J to 3 bases, leaving 5 bases not matched to a gene. The CDR3 loop is CASSPYGTEETQYF. The CDR3 DNA reads as TGTGCCAGCAGCCCATACGGGACAGAAGAGACCCAGTACTTC.

There are many counts of this clonotype. The genes are TRBV20-1 and TRBJ2-3, with D possibly matching TRBD1 (6 bases). Trimming took 6 bases from V and 3 from J, leaving 19 bases between them. CDR3 length: 15 residues. Per the germline V gene, CDR1 is DFQATT and CDR2 is SNEGSKA (reference sequence). The DNA for the CDR3 is TGCAGTGCCCAGCAGGGGAAGGAAGGGACAGATACGCAGTATTTT. Encoded protein: CSAQQGKEGTDTQYF.

This clonotype was detected a few times. The rearrangement joins TRBV9 to TRBJ2-1, with 8 bases aligning to TRBD2. Germline V gives CDR1 SGDLS, CDR2 YYNGEE. Germline trimming cut 0 bases from V and 7 bases from J; bases unmatched to any gene: 6. This CDR3 region has 15 residues. As DNA, the CDR3 is TGTGCCAGCAGCGTAGGTGGGACTAGTAGTAATGAGCAGTTCTTC. This translates into CASSVGGTSSNEQFF.

The sample holds a few counts of this clonotype. This rearrangement joins TRBV29-1 to TRBJ2-7, with D possibly being TRBD2 (6 bases). The ends were cut back, 3 bases at V and 3 bases at J, with 9 bases in the middle. CDR1 is SQVTM, CDR2 ANQGSEA, per germline. The CDR3 sequence is 12 residues long. The chain's CDR3 is CSVDWGDYEQYF. CDR3 nucleotide sequence: TGCAGCGTTGACTGGGGGGACTACGAGCAGTACTTC.

V and J are TRBV7-9 and TRBJ1-1; D perhaps matches TRBD1 (5 bases). V lost 5 bases and J lost 6, with 13 bases in between. Germline CDR1 SEHNR, CDR2 FQNEAQ (reference sequence). The CDR3 length is 13 residues. DNA for the CDR3: TGTGCCAGCAGCGGACAAGGGTCGGCTGAAGCTTTCTTT. Translation: CASSGQGSAEAFF. Variable domain in full (rest from reference TRBV7-9 and TRBJ1-1): DTGVSQNPRHKITKRGQNVTFRCDPISEHNRLYWYRQTLGQGPEFLTYFQNEAQLEKSRLLSDRFSAERPKGSFSTLEIQRTEQGDSAMYLCASSGQGSAEAFFGQGTRLTVV.

The V gene is TRBV21-1, the J gene TRBJ2-1; the D call TRBD1 from the table was never checked on the DNA. TRBV21-1 is flagged as a pseudogene. CDR3 length: 18 residues. The CDR3 loop is CASSKGHGAGGRYNEQFF. For the CDR3, the DNA is TGTGCCAGCAGCAAAGGACATGGGGCGGGGGGACGGTACAATGAGCAGTTCTTC.

This clonotype was recorded only once. The V call is TRBV18, the J call TRBJ2-1; TRBD1 matches 8 bases. The germline V gene has CDR1 KGHSH and CDR2 LQKENI. This CDR3 has 15 amino acids. The ends lost 3 bases at V and 2 bases at J; junction bases unmatched: 3. CDR3 sequence: CASSPRQGTYNEQFF. As DNA, the CDR3 is TGTGCCAGCTCACCCAGACAGGGGACCTACAATGAGCAGTTCTTC.

This clonotype was observed a few times. V usage is TRBV11-2 and J usage is TRBJ2-5; D call uncertain. V was cut by 3 bases and J by 4 bases, with 6 bases left in between. The CDR3 is 12 residues long. Germline-derived CDR1 and CDR2 are SGHAT and FQNNGV. CDR3 in amino acids: CASSFARETQYF. The CDR3, as DNA: TGTGCCAGCAGCTTTGCCCGAGAGACCCAGTACTTC.

The chain employs TRBV7-2 and TRBJ2-3; D not certain. The CDR3 consists of 14 residues. The germline V and J ends were trimmed by 1 base and 6 bases, with 11 bases remaining between them. The germline V gene encodes CDR1 SGHTA and CDR2 FQGNSA. CDR3 in amino acids: CASSLDVFTDTQYF. In DNA, the CDR3 is TGTGCCAGCAGCTTAGACGTCTTTACGGATACGCAGTATTTT.